One sample yielded the 12 T cell receptor beta chains listed below, sequenced in a study of blood T cell repertoires in COVID-19. Generated by immunoSEQ multiplex PCR, the TCRdb table keeps only in-frame clones and is missing some. The table includes about 80,000 clones, approximately 85% detected once. Sequencing was performed on peripheral blood. The receptors come from a man in his 70s with acute or convalescent COVID-19.

V is TRBV4-3 and J is TRBJ2-2, with 10 nucleotides matching TRBD2. V shed 2 bases and J 4 bases; nucleotides not matched to a gene: 10. The CDR3 is 18 amino acids. CDR1 and CDR2 (germline): LGHNA, YSLEER. The chain's CDR3 is CASSQFQLAGASTGELFF. The CDR3 DNA sequence: TGCGCCAGCAGCCAATTCCAGCTAGCGGGGGCCTCCACCGGGGAGCTGTTTTTT.

This rearrangement joins TRBV7-2 to TRBJ1-1; D unclear. There are 11 residues in the CDR3. V gave up 3 bases and J gave up 8 bases, with 7 bases separating them. CDR1 is SGHTA and CDR2 is FQGNSA in the germline V gene. The CDR3: CASSFVGEAFF. CDR3 sequence (DNA): TGTGCCAGCAGCTTCGTCGGGGAAGCTTTCTTT.

The rearrangement joins TRBV6-5 to TRBJ1-1; D is unresolved. The CDR3 has 16 amino acids. Germline assignment: CDR1 MNHEY and CDR2 SVGAGI. V gave up 2 bases and J gave up 7 bases, with 20 bases separating them. DNA for the CDR3: TGTGCCAGCAGTTACCAACCTACAGCGGCCGGGGATGAAGCTTTCTTT. It translates to CASSYQPTAAGDEAFF.

The J gene is TRBJ1-6, the V gene TRBV6-5; maybe TRBD1 (6 bases). This CDR3 is built from 15 residues. Trimming took off 4 bases at V and 7 bases at J, with 14 bases between the two ends. CDR1 MNHEY and CDR2 SVGAGI come from the germline V gene. The CDR3 coding sequence is TGTGCCAGCAGTTGGATACAGGGAGACAATTCACCCCTCCACTTT. Protein: CASSWIQGDNSPLHF.

The chain uses TRBV7-7 and TRBJ2-2, with 7 bases that match TRBD1. V was pared by 3 bases and J by 4 bases, with 2 bases of the junction left unmatched. Germline values: CDR1 SSHAT, CDR2 FNYEAQ (reference sequence). CDR3 length: 14 amino acids. As DNA, the CDR3 is TGTGCCAGCAGCTTCGACAGGGCCACCGGGGAGCTGTTTTTT. Encoded protein: CASSFDRATGELFF. Variable domain in full (rest from reference TRBV7-7 and TRBJ2-2): GAGVSQSPRYKVTKRGQDVTLRCDPISSHATLYWYQQALGQGPEFLTYFNYEAQPDKSGLPSDRFSAERPEGSISTLTIQRTEQRDSAMYRCASSFDRATGELFFGEGSRLTVL.

In this sample, this clone turned up once. The V call is TRBV7-2, the J call TRBJ1-1; D remains unclear. Germline V gives CDR1 SGHTA, CDR2 FQGNSA. The CDR3 is made up of 13 amino acids. Deletions cut 5 bases from V and 6 bases from J, with 13 bases between. The CDR3 DNA is TGTGCCAGCAGCCCCGAGGCCCGAGCTGAAGCTTTCTTT. It encodes CASSPEARAEAFF.

The J gene is TRBJ1-1, the V gene TRBV29-1; TRBD1 matches at 9 bases. Trimming cost V 6 bases and J 5 bases; bases outside gene matches: 4. Germline lookup yields CDR1 SQVTM and CDR2 ANQGSEA. The CDR3 is made up of 12 amino acids. For the CDR3, the DNA is TGCAGCGTAGGGACAGGGCGTACTGAAGCTTTCTTT. The encoded protein is CSVGTGRTEAFF.

The chain couples TRBV7-2 to TRBJ1-3; TRBD1 aligns across 7 bases. This CDR3 has 14 amino acids. Germline values: CDR1 SGHTA, CDR2 FQGNSA. J was trimmed by 9 bases and V by 3 bases; bases with no gene match: 8. The CDR3 DNA sequence: TGTGCCAGCAGCTTTGGACAGGCCTTGAGCACCATATATTTT. It yields the protein CASSFGQALSTIYF.

This clone has more than one count but fewer than ten. V and J are TRBV7-2 and TRBJ2-3; D possibly corresponds to TRBD2 (5 bases). The CDR3 has 16 residues. From germline, CDR1 is SGHTA and CDR2 FQGNSA. V was trimmed by 2 bases and J by 3 bases, leaving 15 bases between them. The CDR3 region has the DNA TGTGCCAGCAGCTTACCTACGGGGTTGGGAACAGATACGCAGTATTTT. Translation: CASSLPTGLGTDTQYF.

The CDR3 spells CAISESAALSSYNEQFF. CDR3 DNA: TGTGCCATCAGTGAGTCGGCAGCGCTTAGCTCCTACAATGAGCAGTTCTTC. This sequence joins TRBV10-3 and TRBJ2-1; D is uncertain. Germline CDR1 and CDR2: ENHRY and SYGVKD. This CDR3 is 17 amino acids long. V lost 0 bases, J lost 0 bases, and 12 bases lay in between.

The table lists this clone with a count of one. The rearrangement links TRBV6-6 to TRBJ1-1; a weak D match, TRBD1 (6 bases). Trimming shortened V by 5 bases and J by 8 bases, and 24 bases separated the two germline ends. Germline V gives CDR1 MNHNY, CDR2 SVGAGI (reference sequence). The CDR3 sequence is 16 residues long. Here the CDR3 DNA reads TGTGCCAGCAGTCACCGCTGGGGGCGCAACTTAGAGGAAGCTTTCTTT. Its translation: CASSHRWGRNLEEAFF.

The table lists this clone with a count of one. The chain employs TRBV19 and TRBJ2-2; 7 positions match TRBD1. CDR3 length: 15 amino acids. Germline CDR1 and CDR2: LNHDA and SQIVND (reference sequence). V was pared by 4 bases and J by 2 bases, with 4 bases of the junction left unmatched. Written as DNA, the CDR3 is TGTGCCAGTAGTACCCAGGGGGTAAACACCGGGGAGCTGTTTTTT. It yields the protein CASSTQGVNTGELFF.